What follows are 19 T cell receptor beta chains derived from one specimen sequenced in a study of blood T cell repertoires in COVID-19. Clones were sequenced by immunoSEQ multiplex PCR, and TCRdb holds only the in-frame ones, with some missing. The sample has 130,000 or so clones; approximately 87% are singletons. Material for sequencing was peripheral blood. These receptors came from a man aged 65 to 79 with active COVID-19.

The chain recombines TRBV2 with TRBJ1-1; possible D gene TRBD1, 6 bases. Germline loops: CDR1 SNHLY, CDR2 FYNNEI. This CDR3 is built from 12 residues. Trimming stripped 9 bases from V and 2 bases from J, with 10 bases between. The CDR3 DNA sequence: TGTGCCAGGGGGGGGCCCAACACTGAAGCTTTCTTT. Its protein is CARGGPNTEAFF.

The chain uses TRBV19 and TRBJ2-1, with a possible D match to TRBD1 (6 bases). CDR3 length: 15 residues. Trimming left V 4 bases short and J 9 bases short, with 19 bases between. The germline V gene encodes CDR1 LNHDA and CDR2 SQIVND (reference sequence). The CDR3 nucleotides are TGTGCCAGTAGTACCCCCTTCGTCAGGGGTAGTGAGCAGTTCTTC. Protein: CASSTPFVRGSEQFF.

The J gene is TRBJ2-7, the V gene TRBV7-9; D uncertain. CDR3 size: 14 residues. V gave up 5 bases and J gave up 3 bases, with 14 bases separating them. Germline V gene lookup returns CDR1 SEHNR and CDR2 FQNEAQ (reference sequence). CDR3 sequence: CASSPHGLLYEQYF. The CDR3 DNA reads TGTGCCAGCAGCCCGCATGGGCTCCTCTACGAGCAGTACTTC. Complete variable domain (other parts from reference TRBV7-9 and TRBJ2-7): DTGVSQNPRHKITKRGQNVTFRCDPISEHNRLYWYRQTLGQGPEFLTYFQNEAQLEKSRLLSDRFSAERPKGSFSTLEIQRTEQGDSAMYLCASSPHGLLYEQYFGPGTRLTVT.

V gene TRBV6-6 combines with J gene TRBJ1-5; tentatively, D is TRBD1 (5 bases). V lost 2 bases to trimming and J lost 1 base, with 12 bases between them. The length of the CDR3 is 16 residues. Germline CDR1 is MNHNY and CDR2 is SVGAGI (reference sequence). The CDR3 region is CASSYMQGLSNQPQHF. DNA for the CDR3: TGTGCCAGCAGTTACATGCAGGGTTTAAGCAATCAGCCCCAGCATTTT.

This clone showed up just once. The chain has TRBV28 and TRBJ2-2, with a weak D call TRBD2 (6 bases). Germline assignment: CDR1 MDHEN and CDR2 SYDVKM. With 6 bases removed from V and 3 bases from J, the gap between germline ends came to 14 bases. There are 15 residues in the CDR3. The DNA for the CDR3 is TGTGCCAGCAGCCCTCAACGGGAGTACACCGGGGAGCTGTTTTTT. Its translation is CASSPQREYTGELFF.

The V and J genes are TRBV19 and TRBJ2-2; 14 bases align to TRBD2. The V gene end was trimmed by 6 bases and the J gene end by 6 bases; junction bases not matched to a gene: 9. Germline CDR1 and CDR2: LNHDA and SQIVND (reference sequence). This CDR3 region has 17 residues. The CDR3 here is CASRPGLAGGTAGELFF. The CDR3 DNA sequence: TGTGCCAGTAGGCCCGGACTAGCGGGAGGTACAGCCGGGGAGCTGTTTTTT.

V is TRBV24-1 and J is TRBJ1-2; tentatively, D is TRBD1 (5 bases). Germline CDR1 and CDR2: KGHDR and SFDVKD. Deletions cut 5 bases from V and 8 bases from J, with 8 bases between. The CDR3 has 11 amino acids. CDR3 in DNA: TGTGCCACCAGTGCTGGGGGGGGCTACACCTTC. It codes for CATSAGGGYTF.

The rearrangement links TRBV30 to TRBJ2-5; TRBD1 might be the D (5 bases). V gave up 0 bases and J gave up 2 bases, with 10 bases separating them. CDR1 is GTSNPN and CDR2 is SVGIG in the germline V gene (reference sequence). The CDR3 spans 14 residues. CDR3 sequence (DNA): TGTGCCTGGAGTGTAGTCAGGGCACAAGAGACCCAGTACTTC. It specifies CAWSVVRAQETQYF.

The V call is TRBV28, the J call TRBJ2-1; tentative D call: TRBD1 (6 bases). CDR1 and CDR2 (germline): MDHEN, SYDVKM. The V and J ends lost 0 bases and 9 bases respectively, with 18 bases between them. The CDR3 totals 16 residues. CDR3 sequence reads: CASSLWGRGQRSEQFF. CDR3 DNA sequence: TGTGCCAGCAGTTTATGGGGTAGAGGACAGCGGAGTGAGCAGTTCTTC.

The rearrangement links TRBV28 to TRBJ2-7; the match to TRBD2 covers 10 bases. This CDR3 contains 14 residues. The V and J ends lost 8 bases and 2 bases, in that order; junction bases with no gene match: 6. Germline V gene data show CDR1 as MDHEN and CDR2 as SYDVKM. The CDR3 nucleotides read TGTGCCAGCCTTGGTACTAGCGGGACCTACGAGCAGTACTTC. Translating gives CASLGTSGTYEQYF.

This clone was recorded only once. The chain has TRBV28 and TRBJ2-3, with unresolved D. Per germline, CDR1 MDHEN and CDR2 SYDVKM. The V end was cut by 8 bases, the J end by 1 base, with 13 bases between. This CDR3 region has 14 residues. CDR3 amino acids: CASALVGGTDTQYF. CDR3 nucleotide sequence: TGTGCCAGCGCCCTGGTAGGAGGCACAGATACGCAGTATTTT.

This chain links TRBV6-5 with TRBJ2-5, with 8 bases aligning to TRBD2. V lost 7 bases to trimming and J lost 3 bases; unmatched junction nucleotides: 7. CDR1 and CDR2 (germline): MNHEY, SVGAGI. CDR3 length: 14 residues. Written as DNA, the CDR3 is TGTGCCAGCAATCGGCTAGCGGGTAAAGAGACCCAGTACTTC. Its protein product is CASNRLAGKETQYF.

CDR3 nucleotides: TGTGCCAGCAGTCGGGACTCTTACACCGGGGAGCTGTTTTTT. It encodes CASSRDSYTGELFF. This rearrangement joins TRBV27 to TRBJ2-2, with D possibly being TRBD2 (6 bases). V was cut by 5 bases and J by 3 bases, with 10 bases left in between. Per the germline V gene, CDR1 is MNHEY and CDR2 is SMNVEV (reference sequence). The CDR3 sequence is 14 residues long.

The rearrangement links TRBV30 to TRBJ2-1, with 13 bases fitting TRBD2. V lost 7 bases to trimming and J lost 1 base; unmatched junction nucleotides: 13. The germline V gene encodes CDR1 GTSNPN and CDR2 SVGIG (reference sequence). The CDR3 spans 18 residues. CDR3 residues: CAFEHLGTSGKSYNEQFF. The CDR3 DNA sequence: TGTGCCTTTGAGCACTTGGGGACTAGCGGGAAGTCCTACAATGAGCAGTTCTTC. Together with reference TRBV30 and TRBJ2-1, the CDR3 gives the full variable domain: SQTIHQWPATLVQPVGSPLSLECTVEGTSNPNLYWYRQAAGRGLQLLFYSVGIGQISSEVPQNLSASRPQDRQFILSSKKLLLSDSGFYLCAFEHLGTSGKSYNEQFFGPGTRLTVL.

V and J are TRBV11-2 and TRBJ2-1; 7 positions agree with TRBD2. The CDR3 length is 14 residues. The trim removed 4 bases at V and 2 bases at J, leaving 2 bases unmatched. The V gene's germline CDR1 is SGHAT and CDR2 FQNNGV. For the CDR3, the DNA is TGTGCCAGCAGCTGGGGGGGGACCTACAATGAGCAGTTCTTC. Translating it yields CASSWGGTYNEQFF.

This rearrangement joins TRBV27 to TRBJ1-1; 9 positions agree with TRBD1. Unmatched junction bases numbered 7, after V lost 4 bases and J lost 1 base. This CDR3 is 16 amino acids long. In germline, CDR1 is MNHEY, CDR2 SMNVEV (reference sequence). The CDR3 bases are TGTGCCAGCAGTTCAATTCGGACAGGGGCGAACACTGAAGCTTTCTTT. This codes for CASSSIRTGANTEAFF.

The chain couples TRBV27 to TRBJ2-7, with D tentatively TRBD1 (6 bases). The germline CDR1 and CDR2 sequences are MNHEY and SMNVEV (reference sequence). V was shortened by 5 bases and J by 3 bases, with 11 bases between the two germline ends. The CDR3 consists of 13 residues. This CDR3 is CASSRIGGYEQYF. In nucleotides, the CDR3 is TGTGCCAGCAGTAGGATAGGGGGCTACGAGCAGTACTTC.

This chain links TRBV11-2 with TRBJ1-1; D is possibly TRBD1 (6 bases). V lost 3 bases and J lost 4, with 9 bases in between. Germline CDR1 is SGHAT and CDR2 is FQNNGV. The CDR3 has 13 amino acids. The CDR3 region is CASSFQGSTEAFF. CDR3 DNA sequence: TGTGCCAGCAGCTTTCAGGGGAGCACTGAAGCTTTCTTT.

The chain combines TRBV27 with TRBJ1-5, with 8 nucleotides matching TRBD1. CDR1 and CDR2 (germline): MNHEY, SMNVEV (reference sequence). V dropped 3 bases and J dropped 2; count of bases not matched to a gene: 3. CDR3 length: 15 amino acids. Here the CDR3 reads CASSFEGQGNQPQHF. The CDR3 DNA is TGTGCCAGCAGTTTTGAGGGACAGGGCAATCAGCCCCAGCATTTT.